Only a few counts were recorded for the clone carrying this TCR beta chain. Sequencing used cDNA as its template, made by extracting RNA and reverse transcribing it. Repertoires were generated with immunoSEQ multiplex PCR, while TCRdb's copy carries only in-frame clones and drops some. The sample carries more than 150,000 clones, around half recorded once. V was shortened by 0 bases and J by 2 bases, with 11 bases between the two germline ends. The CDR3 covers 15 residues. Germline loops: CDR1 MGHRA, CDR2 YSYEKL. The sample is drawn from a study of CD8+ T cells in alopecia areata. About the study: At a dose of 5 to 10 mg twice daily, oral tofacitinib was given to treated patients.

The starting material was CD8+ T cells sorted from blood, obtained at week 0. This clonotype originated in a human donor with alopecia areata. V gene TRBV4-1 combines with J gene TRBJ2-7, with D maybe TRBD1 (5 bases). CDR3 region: CASSQDFPGPYEQYF. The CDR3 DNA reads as TGCGCCAGCAGCCAAGACTTCCCAGGGCCCTACGAGCAGTACTTC.